Listed here is a single T cell receptor (beta chain). Its antigen is currently unknown. The authors extracted RNA and reverse transcribed it into cDNA as the sequencing template. The repertoire was sequenced with immunoSEQ multiplex PCR; TCRdb's copy has only in-frame clones and lacks some. The sample lists some 180,000 clones, about 55% occurring once. The data derive from a study of CD8+ T cells in alopecia areata. Turning to the study itself: Each day, treated patients took oral tofacitinib twice, at 5 to 10 mg per dose.

Whole-study results and caveats: Lesional tissue from the scalp (especially in alopecia totalis/universalis) showed higher clonality than normal scalp.

The CDR3 is made up of 16 amino acids. The ends were cut back, 1 base at V and 4 bases at J, with 16 bases in the middle. CDR1 is MNHEY, CDR2 SMNVEV, per germline (reference sequence). The treatment is: oral pan-JAK inhibitor, 5-10 mg twice daily. This chain uses TRBV27 with TRBJ1-2; the D is unclear. The sample here was CD8+ T cells sorted from blood, taken at week 24, from a patient treated with tofacitinib. This receptor was obtained from a human donor with alopecia areata. CDR3 amino acids: CASSLYEDRRGYGYTF. In DNA, the CDR3 is TGTGCCAGCAGTTTATATGAGGACCGACGGGGCTATGGCTACACCTTC.